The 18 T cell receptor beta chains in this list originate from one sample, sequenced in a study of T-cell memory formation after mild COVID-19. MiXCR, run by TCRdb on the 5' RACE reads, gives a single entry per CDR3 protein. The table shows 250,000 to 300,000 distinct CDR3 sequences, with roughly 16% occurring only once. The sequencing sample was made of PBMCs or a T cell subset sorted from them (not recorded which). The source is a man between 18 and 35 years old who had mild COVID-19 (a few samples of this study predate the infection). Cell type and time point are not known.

The CDR3 DNA follows: TGCGCCAGCAGCCAAGATTTTGGGTCTCTGGAGCCCCAGCATTTT. Translated: CASSQDFGSLEPQHF. The chain uses TRBV4-3 and TRBJ1-5; no clear D gene. Germline loops: CDR1 LGHNA, CDR2 YSLEER. The CDR3 length is 15 residues. The V end lost 0 bases, the J end lost 8 bases, and 14 bases lay between the germline ends.

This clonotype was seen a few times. The CDR3 DNA sequence: TGTGCCAGCAGCAGGACAGGGGTAGGCCAGCCCCAGCATTTT. Amino acids: CASSRTGVGQPQHF. The chain carries TRBV9 and TRBJ1-5; TRBD1 matches 9 bases. Germline V lookup: CDR1 SGDLS, CDR2 YYNGEE. The CDR3 sequence is 14 residues long. Trimming cost V 4 bases and J 7 bases; bases outside gene matches: 6.

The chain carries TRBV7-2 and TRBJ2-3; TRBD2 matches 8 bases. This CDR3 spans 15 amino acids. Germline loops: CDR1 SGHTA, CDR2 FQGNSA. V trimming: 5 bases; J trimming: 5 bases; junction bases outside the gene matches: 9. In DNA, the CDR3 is TGTGCCAGCAGCATGGGACTAGTGCGAGGAGATACGCAGTATTTT. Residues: CASSMGLVRGDTQYF.

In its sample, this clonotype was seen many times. For the CDR3, the DNA is TGTGCCTGGAGTGTACCGGGGGACCCCTACAATGAGCAGTTCTTC. This gives the protein CAWSVPGDPYNEQFF. The chain recombines TRBV30 with TRBJ2-1, with D perhaps TRBD2 (6 bases). Germline V gene sequence: CDR1 GTSNPN, CDR2 SVGIG (reference sequence). This CDR3 is 15 amino acids long. V gave up 0 bases and J gave up 2 bases, with 11 bases separating them.

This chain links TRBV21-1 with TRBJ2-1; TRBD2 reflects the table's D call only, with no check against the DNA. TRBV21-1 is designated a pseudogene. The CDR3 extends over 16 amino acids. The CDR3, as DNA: TGTGCCAGCAGCAAAGGTTTCCAGCGGGGCTCCAATGAGCAGTTCTTC. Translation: CASSKGFQRGSNEQFF.

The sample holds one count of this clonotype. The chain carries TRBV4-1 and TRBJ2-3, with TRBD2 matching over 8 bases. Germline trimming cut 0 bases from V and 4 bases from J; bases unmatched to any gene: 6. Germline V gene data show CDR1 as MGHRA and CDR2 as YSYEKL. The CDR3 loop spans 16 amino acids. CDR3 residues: CASSQDSRGGPDTQYF. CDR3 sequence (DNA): TGCGCCAGCAGCCAAGATTCACGGGGGGGGCCAGATACGCAGTATTTT.

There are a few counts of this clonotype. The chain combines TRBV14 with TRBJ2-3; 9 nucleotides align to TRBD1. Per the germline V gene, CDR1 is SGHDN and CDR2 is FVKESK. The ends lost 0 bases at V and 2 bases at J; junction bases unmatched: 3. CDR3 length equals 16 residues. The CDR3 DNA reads TGTGCCAGCAGCCAAGAAGGGACAGGGTCCACAGATACGCAGTATTTT. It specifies CASSQEGTGSTDTQYF.

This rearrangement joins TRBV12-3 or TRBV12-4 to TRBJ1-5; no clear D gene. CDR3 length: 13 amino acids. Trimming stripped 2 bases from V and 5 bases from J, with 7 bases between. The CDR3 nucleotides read TGTGCCAGCAGTTTAAATGAGGATCAGCCCCAGCATTTT. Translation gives CASSLNEDQPQHF.

CDR3 residues: CASSPGAGAPQLFF. In DNA form, the CDR3 reads TGTGCCAGCAGCCCCGGGGCAGGGGCCCCTCAACTGTTTTTT. The V and J genes are TRBV13 and TRBJ1-4; tentative D call: TRBD1 (6 bases). V was shortened by 5 bases and J by 12 bases, with 19 bases between the two germline ends. The germline gives CDR1 PRHDT, CDR2 FYEKMQ (reference sequence). The CDR3 is made up of 14 amino acids.

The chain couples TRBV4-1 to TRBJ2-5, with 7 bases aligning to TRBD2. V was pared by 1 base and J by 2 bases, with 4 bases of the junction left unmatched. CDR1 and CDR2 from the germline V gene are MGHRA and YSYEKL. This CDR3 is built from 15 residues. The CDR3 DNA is TGCGCCAGCAGCCAAGCCTCGCGGGGGCAAGAGACCCAGTACTTC. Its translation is CASSQASRGQETQYF.

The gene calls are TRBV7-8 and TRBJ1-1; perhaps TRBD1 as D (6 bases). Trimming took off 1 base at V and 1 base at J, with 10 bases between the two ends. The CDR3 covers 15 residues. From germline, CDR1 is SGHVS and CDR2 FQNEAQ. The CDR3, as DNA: TGTGCCAGCAGCTTAGTTTTGGGGGCGAACACTGAAGCTTTCTTT. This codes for CASSLVLGANTEAFF.

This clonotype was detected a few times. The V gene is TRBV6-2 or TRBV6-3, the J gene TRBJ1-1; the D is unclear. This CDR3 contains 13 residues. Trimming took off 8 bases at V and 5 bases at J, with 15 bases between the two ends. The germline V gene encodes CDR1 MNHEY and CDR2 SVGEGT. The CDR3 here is CASRGFFSTEAFF. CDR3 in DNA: TGTGCCAGCCGAGGCTTCTTTAGTACTGAAGCTTTCTTT.

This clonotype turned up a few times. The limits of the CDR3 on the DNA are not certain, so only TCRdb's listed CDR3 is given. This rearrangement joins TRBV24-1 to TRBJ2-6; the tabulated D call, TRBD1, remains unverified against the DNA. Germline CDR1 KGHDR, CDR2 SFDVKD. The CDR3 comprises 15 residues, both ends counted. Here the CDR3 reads CATSDFGAGANVLTF.

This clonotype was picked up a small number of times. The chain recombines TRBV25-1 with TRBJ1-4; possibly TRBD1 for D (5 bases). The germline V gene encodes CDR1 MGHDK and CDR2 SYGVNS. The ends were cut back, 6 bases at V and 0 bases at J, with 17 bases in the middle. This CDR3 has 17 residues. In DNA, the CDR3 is TGTGCCAGCAGGAAAAATACAGGAGTTGCAACTAATGAAAAACTGTTTTTT. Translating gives CASRKNTGVATNEKLFF.

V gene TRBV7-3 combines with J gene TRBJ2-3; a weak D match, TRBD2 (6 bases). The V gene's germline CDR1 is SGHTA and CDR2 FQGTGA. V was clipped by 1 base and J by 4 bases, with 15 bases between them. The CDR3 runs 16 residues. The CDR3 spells CASSLSRGGTADTQYF. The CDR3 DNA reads TGTGCCAGCAGCTTAAGCCGGGGTGGGACTGCAGATACGCAGTATTTT.

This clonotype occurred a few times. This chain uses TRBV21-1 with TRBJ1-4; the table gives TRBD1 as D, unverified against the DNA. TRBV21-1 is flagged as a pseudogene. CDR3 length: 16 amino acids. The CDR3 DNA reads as TGTGCCAGCAGCCCCCAGGGGGGGGCAACTAATGAAAAACTGTTTTTT. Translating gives CASSPQGGATNEKLFF.

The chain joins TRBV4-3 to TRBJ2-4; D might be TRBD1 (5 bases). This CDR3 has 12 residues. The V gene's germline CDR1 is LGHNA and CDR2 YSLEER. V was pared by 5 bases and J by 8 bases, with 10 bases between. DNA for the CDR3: TGCGCCAGCAGCGACTTCAGGGACATTCAGTACTTC. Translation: CASSDFRDIQYF.

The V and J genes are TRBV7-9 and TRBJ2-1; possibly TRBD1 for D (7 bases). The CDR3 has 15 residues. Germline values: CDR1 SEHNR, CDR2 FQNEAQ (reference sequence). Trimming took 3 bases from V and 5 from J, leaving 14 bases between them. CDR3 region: CASSFGGTENNEQFF. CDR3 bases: TGTGCCAGCAGCTTCGGCGGGACAGAGAACAATGAGCAGTTCTTC.